This T cell receptor beta chain was sequenced in a study of cytomegalovirus exposure and HLA in healthy donors. At the time of sampling, donors were nominally healthy, though unrecorded immune exposures were likely. Study-wide results and limits: Analyses of presence/absence relied on an assumption of roughly uniform sequencing depth across donors.

V was clipped by 4 bases and J by 8 bases, with 13 bases between them. This CDR3 is built from 13 residues. Germline V gives CDR1 SGHRS, CDR2 YFSETQ. Comment on this clone: The antigen is not known.

The PCR had 60 Vbeta and 13 Jbeta primers. Sequenced by immunoSEQ multiplex PCR; TCRdb stores in-frame clones only, minus some. The table has approximately 190,000 clones, over 65% seen once; the top ten hold about 2.6%. Sequencing was performed on PBMCs. The sequence derives from a woman in her fifties or sixties in good health and CMV-seropositive. V gene TRBV5-1 combines with J gene TRBJ2-1, with D unresolved. The CDR3 DNA sequence: TGCGCCAGCAGCCCCACCGGTCCCCATGAGCAGTTCTTC. As protein: CASSPTGPHEQFF.